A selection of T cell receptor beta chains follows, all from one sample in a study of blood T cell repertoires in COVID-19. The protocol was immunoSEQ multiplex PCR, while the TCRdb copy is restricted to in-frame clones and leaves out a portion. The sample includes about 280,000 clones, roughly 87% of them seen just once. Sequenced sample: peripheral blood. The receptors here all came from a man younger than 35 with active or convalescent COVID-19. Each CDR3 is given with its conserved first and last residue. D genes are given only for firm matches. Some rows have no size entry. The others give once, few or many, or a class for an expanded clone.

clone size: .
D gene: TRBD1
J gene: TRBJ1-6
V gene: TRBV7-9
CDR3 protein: CASSLGRPGQGASPLHF
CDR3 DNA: TGTGCCAGCAGCTTAGGACGACCGGGACAGGGAGCTTCACCCCTCCACTTT

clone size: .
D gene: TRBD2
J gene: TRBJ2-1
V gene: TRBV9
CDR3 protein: CASSVVASGGSGEQFF
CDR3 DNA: TGTGCCAGCAGCGTAGTGGCTAGCGGGGGGTCTGGGGAGCAGTTCTTC

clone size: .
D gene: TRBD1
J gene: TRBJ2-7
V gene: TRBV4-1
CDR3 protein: CASSQPGQYPLYEQYF
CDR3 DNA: TGCGCCAGCAGCCAACCGGGACAGTACCCCCTCTACGAGCAGTACTTC

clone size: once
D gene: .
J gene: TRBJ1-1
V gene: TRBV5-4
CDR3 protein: CASRHGSVDTEAFF
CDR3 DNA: TGTGCCAGCAGACACGGGAGTGTGGACACTGAAGCTTTCTTT

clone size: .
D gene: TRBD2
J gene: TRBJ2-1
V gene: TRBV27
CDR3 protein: CASRPLRGGYNEQFF
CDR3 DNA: TGTGCCAGCAGGCCGCTGCGGGGGGGCTACAATGAGCAGTTCTTC

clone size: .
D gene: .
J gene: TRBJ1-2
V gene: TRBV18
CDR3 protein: CASSRNRNYGYTF
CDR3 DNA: TGTGCCAGCTCTAGAAACAGGAACTATGGCTACACCTTC

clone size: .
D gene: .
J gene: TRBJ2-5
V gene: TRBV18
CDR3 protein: CASSPEKETQYF
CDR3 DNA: TGTGCCAGCTCACCTGAGAAAGAGACCCAGTACTTC

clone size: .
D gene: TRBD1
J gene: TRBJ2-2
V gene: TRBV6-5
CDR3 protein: CASSLDRVGYGELFF
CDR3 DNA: TGTGCCAGCAGTTTGGACAGGGTCGGTTACGGGGAGCTGTTTTTT

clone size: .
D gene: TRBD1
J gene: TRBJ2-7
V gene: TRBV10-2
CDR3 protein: CASSVTGGNSYEQYF
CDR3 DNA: TGCGCCAGCAGTGTGACAGGGGGCAATTCCTACGAGCAGTACTTC

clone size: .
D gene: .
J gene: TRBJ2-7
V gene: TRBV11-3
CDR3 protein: CASSPRGGTYEQYF
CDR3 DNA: TGTGCCAGCAGCCCAAGGGGCGGAACCTACGAGCAGTACTTC

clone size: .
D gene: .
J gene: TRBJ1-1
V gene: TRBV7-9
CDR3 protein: CASSPITWGGGTEAFF
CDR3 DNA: TGTGCCAGCAGCCCCATCACCTGGGGGGGCGGCACTGAAGCTTTCTTT

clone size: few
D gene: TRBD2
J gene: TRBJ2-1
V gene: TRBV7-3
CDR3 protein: CASSRGTTRSYNEQFF
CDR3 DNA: TGTGCCAGCAGCCGAGGGACTACCCGCTCCTACAATGAGCAGTTCTTC

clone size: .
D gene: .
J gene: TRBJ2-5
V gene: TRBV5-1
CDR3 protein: CASSSRETQYF
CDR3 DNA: TGCGCCAGCAGCTCGAGGGAGACCCAGTACTTC

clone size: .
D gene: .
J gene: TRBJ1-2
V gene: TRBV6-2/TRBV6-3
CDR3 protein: CASSITKVERTGNYGYTF
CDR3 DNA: TGTGCCAGCAGCATCACCAAGGTGGAGCGCACGGGGAACTATGGCTACACCTTC

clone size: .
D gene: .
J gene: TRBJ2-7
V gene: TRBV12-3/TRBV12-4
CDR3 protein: CASRKDSPYEQYF
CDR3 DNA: TGTGCCAGCAGGAAGGACAGCCCCTACGAGCAGTACTTC

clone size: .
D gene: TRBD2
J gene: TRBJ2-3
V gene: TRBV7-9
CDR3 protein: CASSLVPGLAESTDTQYF
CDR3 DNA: TGTGCCAGCAGCTTAGTACCGGGACTAGCGGAGAGCACAGATACGCAGTATTTT

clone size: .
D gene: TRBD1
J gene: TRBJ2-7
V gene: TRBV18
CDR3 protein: CASSPRDRPYEQYF
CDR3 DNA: TGTGCCAGCTCACCAAGGGACAGACCATACGAGCAGTACTTC

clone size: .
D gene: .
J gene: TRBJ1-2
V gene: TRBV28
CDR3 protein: CASSPLQDTYGYTF
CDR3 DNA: TGTGCCAGCAGTCCTCTACAGGACACCTATGGCTACACCTTC

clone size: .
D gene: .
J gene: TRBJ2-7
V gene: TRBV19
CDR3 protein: CASSVDSYEQYF
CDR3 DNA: TGTGCCAGTAGTGTAGACAGCTACGAGCAGTACTTC

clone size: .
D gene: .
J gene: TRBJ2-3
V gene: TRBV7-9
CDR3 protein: CAIPGDSYTDTQYF
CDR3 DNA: TGTGCCATCCCCGGTGACAGTTACACAGATACGCAGTATTTT

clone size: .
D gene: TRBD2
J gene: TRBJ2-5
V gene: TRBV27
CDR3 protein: CASRGLAGGKETQYF
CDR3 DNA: TGTGCCAGCAGGGGACTAGCGGGGGGGAAAGAGACCCAGTACTTC

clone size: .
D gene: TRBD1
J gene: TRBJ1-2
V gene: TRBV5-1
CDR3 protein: CASSPDRGYDYGYTF
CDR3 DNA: TGCGCCAGCAGCCCGGACAGGGGTTATGACTATGGCTACACCTTC

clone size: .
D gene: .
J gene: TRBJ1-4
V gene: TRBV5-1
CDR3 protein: CASSEGRGGEKLFF
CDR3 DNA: TGCGCCAGCAGCGAGGGACGAGGGGGTGAAAAACTGTTTTTT

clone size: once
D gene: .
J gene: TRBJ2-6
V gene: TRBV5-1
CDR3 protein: CASSLEGSGANVLTF
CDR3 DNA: TGCGCCAGCAGCTTGGAGGGGTCCGGGGCCAACGTCCTGACTTTC

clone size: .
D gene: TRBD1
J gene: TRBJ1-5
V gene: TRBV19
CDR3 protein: CASTGTVNQPQHF
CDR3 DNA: TGTGCCAGCACCGGGACAGTCAATCAGCCCCAGCATTTT

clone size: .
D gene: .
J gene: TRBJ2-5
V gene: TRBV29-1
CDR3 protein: CSVESDKYQETQYF
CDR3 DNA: TGCAGCGTTGAGTCGGACAAGTACCAAGAGACCCAGTACTTC

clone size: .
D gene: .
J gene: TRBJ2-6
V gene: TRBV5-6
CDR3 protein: CASSPPLFVANVLTF
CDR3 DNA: TGTGCCAGCAGCCCCCCCCTTTTTGTGGCCAACGTCCTGACTTTC

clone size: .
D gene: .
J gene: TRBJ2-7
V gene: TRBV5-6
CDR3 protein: CASSLGPSSEQYF
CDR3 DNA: TGTGCCAGCAGCTTGGGGCCTAGCTCCGAGCAGTACTTC

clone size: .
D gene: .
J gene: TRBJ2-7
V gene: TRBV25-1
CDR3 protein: CASSGRGISYEQYF
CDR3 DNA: TGTGCCAGCAGTGGTAGAGGGATTTCCTACGAGCAGTACTTC

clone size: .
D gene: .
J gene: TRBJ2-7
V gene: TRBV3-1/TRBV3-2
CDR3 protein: CASSPLGRSGEQYF
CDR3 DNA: TGTGCCAGCAGCCCACTAGGGAGGTCGGGGGAGCAGTACTTC

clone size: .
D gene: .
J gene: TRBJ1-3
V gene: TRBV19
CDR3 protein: CASSIGYFSSGNTIYF
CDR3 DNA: TGTGCCAGTAGTATTGGTTATTTCAGCTCTGGAAACACCATATATTTT

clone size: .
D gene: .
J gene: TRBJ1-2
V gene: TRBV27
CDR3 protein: CASARGSLVGYTF
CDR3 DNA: TGTGCCAGCGCCCGCGGGTCGCTGGTAGGCTACACCTTC

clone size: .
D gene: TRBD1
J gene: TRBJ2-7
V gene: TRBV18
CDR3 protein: CASSPRQGFSDEQYF
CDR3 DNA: TGTGCCAGCTCACCTAGACAGGGGTTTTCGGACGAGCAGTACTTC

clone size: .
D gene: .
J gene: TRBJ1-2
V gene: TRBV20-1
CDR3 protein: CSAPVTYGYTF
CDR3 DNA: TGCAGTGCGCCAGTCACCTATGGCTACACCTTC

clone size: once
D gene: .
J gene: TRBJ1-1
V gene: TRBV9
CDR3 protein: CASSAETGLNTEAFF
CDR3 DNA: TGTGCCAGCAGCGCGGAGACAGGACTGAACACTGAAGCTTTCTTT

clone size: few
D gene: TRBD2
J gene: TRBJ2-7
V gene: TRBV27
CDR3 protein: CASSRVSGGTLRLAYEQYF
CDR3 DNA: TGTGCCAGCAGTAGAGTCAGCGGGGGGACCCTACGTCTCGCCTACGAGCAGTACTTC

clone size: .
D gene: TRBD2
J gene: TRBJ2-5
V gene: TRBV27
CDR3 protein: CASSLGLEETQYF
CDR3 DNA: TGTGCCAGCAGTTTGGGACTAGAAGAGACCCAGTACTTC

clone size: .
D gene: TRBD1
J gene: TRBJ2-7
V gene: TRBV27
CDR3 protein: CASSLRWGQGSYEQYF
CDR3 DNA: TGTGCCAGCAGTTTAAGGTGGGGACAGGGGTCCTACGAGCAGTACTTC

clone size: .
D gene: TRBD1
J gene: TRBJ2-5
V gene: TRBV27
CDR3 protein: CASSHGQGKRKETQYF
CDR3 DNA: TGTGCCAGCAGCCACGGACAGGGAAAAAGGAAAGAGACCCAGTACTTC

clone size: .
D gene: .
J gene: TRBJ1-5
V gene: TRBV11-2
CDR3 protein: CASSSPSTREPQHF
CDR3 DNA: TGTGCCAGCAGCTCCCCCTCGACGAGGGAGCCCCAGCATTTT

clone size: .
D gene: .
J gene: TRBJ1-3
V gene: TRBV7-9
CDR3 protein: CASSFSGPSGNTIYF
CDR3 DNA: TGTGCCAGCAGCTTCAGCGGACCCTCTGGAAACACCATATATTTT

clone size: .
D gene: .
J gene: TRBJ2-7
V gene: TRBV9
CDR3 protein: CASSSRPGVAYEQYF
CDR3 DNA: TGTGCCAGCAGCTCACGGCCGGGGGTAGCATACGAGCAGTACTTC

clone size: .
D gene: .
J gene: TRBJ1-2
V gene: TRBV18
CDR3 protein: CASSQNSPRHGGYTF
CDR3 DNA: TGTGCCAGCTCACAAAATTCCCCCAGGCATGGGGGCTACACCTTC

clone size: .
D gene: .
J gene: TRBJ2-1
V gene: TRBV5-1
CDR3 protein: CASSAAGGSSYNEQFF
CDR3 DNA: TGCGCCAGCAGCGCGGCAGGGGGGAGCTCCTACAATGAGCAGTTCTTC

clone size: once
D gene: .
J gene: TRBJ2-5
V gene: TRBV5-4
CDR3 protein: CASSRSTGAEETQYF
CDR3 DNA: TGTGCCAGCAGCCGTAGTACTGGGGCTGAAGAGACCCAGTACTTC

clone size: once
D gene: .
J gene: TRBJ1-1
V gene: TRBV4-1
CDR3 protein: CASSQDPPDSMNTEAFF
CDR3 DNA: TGCGCCAGCAGCCAAGATCCCCCGGACAGCATGAACACTGAAGCTTTCTTT